The next 23 T cell receptor beta chains were all read from a single sample in a study of blood T cell repertoires in COVID-19. Clones were sequenced by immunoSEQ multiplex PCR, and TCRdb holds only the in-frame ones, with some missing. There are about 270,000 clones in the sample; less than 90% occur only once, and 4% lies in the top ten. Sequencing input: peripheral blood. Receptors originate from a man aged 60 to 69 who had recovered from COVID-19.

The chain combines TRBV5-4 with TRBJ1-3; a weak D match, TRBD1 (5 bases). V shed 4 bases and J shed 3 bases, with 17 bases lying between them. CDR1 and CDR2 (germline): SGHNT, YYREEE (reference sequence). CDR3 length: 16 amino acids. CDR3 DNA sequence: TGTGCCAGCAGCACCCCAGGGAGGGCGGGTGGAAACACCATATATTTT. It codes for CASSTPGRAGGNTIYF. The variable domain in full, with the rest retrieved from reference TRBV5-4 and TRBJ1-3, is ETGVTQSPTHLIKTRGQQVTLRCSSQSGHNTVSWYQQALGQGPQFIFQYYREEENGRGNFPPRFSGLQFPNYSSELNVNALELDDSALYLCASSTPGRAGGNTIYFGEGSWLTVV.

The gene calls are TRBV5-5 and TRBJ1-2; 9 bases line up with TRBD1. The CDR3 spans 14 residues. Germline loops: CDR1 SGHKS, CDR2 YYEKEE (reference sequence). The V and J ends lost 5 bases and 5 bases, in that order; junction bases with no gene match: 7. The CDR3 sequence is CASRYGDREYGYTF. The DNA of the CDR3 is TGTGCCAGCAGGTACGGGGACAGGGAGTATGGCTACACCTTC.

The chain has TRBV12-3 or TRBV12-4 and TRBJ1-2, with TRBD1 identical over 10 bases. The ends lost 5 bases at V and 8 bases at J; junction bases unmatched: 5. This CDR3 has 13 amino acids. CDR3 DNA: TGTGCCAGCAGTCCGGGACAGGGGAGCGGCTACACCTTC. Protein product: CASSPGQGSGYTF.

This clone appeared a single time. The chain has TRBV5-1 and TRBJ1-4; TRBD1 is a possible D gene (5 bases). The CDR3 spans 15 residues. V was shortened by 3 bases and J by 0 bases, with 9 bases between the two germline ends. Looked up from germline, CDR1 is SGHRS and CDR2 is YFSETQ. The CDR3 sequence is CASSSGGATNEKLFF. CDR3 DNA: TGCGCCAGCAGCTCGGGGGGTGCAACTAATGAAAAACTGTTTTTT. The complete variable domain, with remaining parts taken from reference TRBV5-1 and TRBJ1-4, reads KAGVTQTPRYLIKTRGQQVTLSCSPISGHRSVSWYQQTPGQGLQFLFEYFSETQRNKGNFPGRFSGRQFSNSRSEMNVSTLELGDSALYLCASSSGGATNEKLFFGSGTQLSVL.

The V call is TRBV5-1, the J call TRBJ1-1, with 10 bases aligning to TRBD1. The CDR3 sequence is 15 residues long. V dropped 4 bases and J dropped 6; count of bases not matched to a gene: 9. Germline loops: CDR1 SGHRS, CDR2 YFSETQ. The CDR3 spells CASSLPTGGVPEAFF. In nucleotides, the CDR3 is TGCGCCAGCAGCCTACCGACAGGGGGCGTGCCTGAAGCTTTCTTT.

This clone was observed a single time. This rearrangement joins TRBV30 to TRBJ1-2, with TRBD1 as a possible D gene (5 bases). The CDR3 contains 15 residues. Trimming took 0 bases from V and 5 from J, leaving 16 bases between them. Germline assignment: CDR1 GTSNPN and CDR2 SVGIG (reference sequence). CDR3 DNA sequence: TGTGCCTGGAGTGTTGTGAACAGGTTGGGGTATGGCTACACCTTC. Encoded protein: CAWSVVNRLGYGYTF. The full variable domain, with the rest looked up from reference TRBV30 and TRBJ1-2, is SQTIHQWPATLVQPVGSPLSLECTVEGTSNPNLYWYRQAAGRGLQLLFYSVGIGQISSEVPQNLSASRPQDRQFILSSKKLLLSDSGFYLCAWSVVNRLGYGYTFGSGTRLTVV.

The chain's CDR3 is CASSIGTVTDTQYF. The CDR3, as DNA: TGTGCCAGTAGTATTGGGACAGTAACAGATACGCAGTATTTT. The chain couples TRBV19 to TRBJ2-3; 7 nucleotides line up with TRBD1. Trimming cost V 3 bases and J 3 bases; bases outside gene matches: 3. The CDR3 totals 14 residues. Germline loops: CDR1 LNHDA, CDR2 SQIVND (reference sequence). The complete variable domain, with remaining parts taken from reference TRBV19 and TRBJ2-3, reads DGGITQSPKYLFRKEGQNVTLSCEQNLNHDAMYWYRQDPGQGLRLIYYSQIVNDFQKGDIAEGYSVSREKKESFPLTVTSAQKNPTAFYLCASSIGTVTDTQYFGPGTRLTVL.

This clone has only a few counts. V usage is TRBV2 and J usage is TRBJ1-5; the match to TRBD1 covers 8 bases. CDR3 length: 14 amino acids. Germline lookup yields CDR1 SNHLY and CDR2 FYNNEI. V was clipped by 6 bases and J by 7 bases; unmatched bases: 8. CDR3: CASRADRGRQPQHF. The CDR3 DNA reads TGTGCCAGCAGGGCCGACAGGGGAAGACAGCCCCAGCATTTT.

The V call is TRBV6-6, the J call TRBJ2-7, with TRBD2 matching 9 bases. This CDR3 is 12 amino acids long. V lost 6 bases to trimming and J lost 5 bases; unmatched junction nucleotides: 2. CDR1 is MNHNY and CDR2 is SVGAGI in the germline V gene (reference sequence). The CDR3 sequence is CASRAGGDEQYF. The DNA of the CDR3 is TGTGCCAGCAGAGCGGGGGGAGACGAGCAGTACTTC.

The chain carries TRBV10-3 and TRBJ2-3; 7 positions agree with TRBD1. This CDR3 is 18 amino acids long. Unmatched junction bases numbered 10, after V lost 1 base and J lost 0 bases. Germline-derived CDR1 and CDR2 are ENHRY and SYGVKD. The CDR3: CAISEYGGTGASTDTQYF. Written as DNA, the CDR3 is TGTGCCATCAGTGAGTATGGAGGAACAGGGGCCAGCACAGATACGCAGTATTTT.

V and J are TRBV6-1 and TRBJ1-5, with D maybe TRBD1 (6 bases). This CDR3 region has 16 residues. The V and J ends lost 4 bases and 0 bases respectively, with 13 bases between them. Per the germline V gene, CDR1 is MNHNS and CDR2 is SASEGT. CDR3 residues: CASSATGRYSNQPQHF. CDR3 DNA sequence: TGTGCCAGCAGTGCGACAGGTCGTTATAGCAATCAGCCCCAGCATTTT.

V is TRBV7-2 and J is TRBJ1-1; TRBD1 matches 7 bases. The CDR3 runs 15 residues. CDR1 and CDR2 (germline): SGHTA, FQGNSA. J lost 4 bases, V lost 7 bases, and 12 bases had no gene match. This chain's CDR3 is CASTRYSTGPTEAFF. As DNA, the CDR3 is TGTGCCAGCACCCGATATTCGACAGGGCCCACTGAAGCTTTCTTT.

The chain couples TRBV5-4 to TRBJ2-7; D is perhaps TRBD2 (5 bases). V was cut by 4 bases and J by 1 base, with 21 bases left in between. Germline CDR1 SGHNT, CDR2 YYREEE (reference sequence). The CDR3 runs 17 residues. CDR3: CASSPPPRGSESYEQYF. The CDR3, as DNA: TGTGCCAGCAGCCCCCCACCCCGGGGTAGCGAGTCCTACGAGCAGTACTTC.

Only one count was recorded for this clone. The rearrangement links TRBV9 to TRBJ2-7; 9 bases align to TRBD1. Germline CDR1 reads SGDLS; CDR2 reads YYNGEE. The CDR3 length is 15 residues. With 0 bases clipped from V and 5 bases from J, the junction kept 6 bases outside the gene matches. This CDR3 reads CASSVGGDRAHEQYF. For the CDR3, the DNA is TGTGCCAGCAGCGTAGGGGGGGACAGGGCCCACGAGCAGTACTTC. The entire variable domain, with the rest obtained from reference TRBV9 and TRBJ2-7, is as follows: DSGVTQTPKHLITATGQRVTLRCSPRSGDLSVYWYQQSLDQGLQFLIQYYNGEERAKGNILERFSAQQFPDLHSELNLSSLELGDSALYFCASSVGGDRAHEQYFGPGTRLTVT.

This rearrangement joins TRBV30 to TRBJ2-3, with 9 positions matching TRBD1. This CDR3 is built from 15 residues. CDR1 and CDR2 (germline): GTSNPN, SVGIG (reference sequence). The trim removed 4 bases at V and 1 base at J, leaving 6 bases unmatched. The CDR3 DNA follows: TGTGCCTGGATACCCGGGACAGGGCGCACAGATACGCAGTATTTT. This encodes CAWIPGTGRTDTQYF.

The chain recombines TRBV6-5 with TRBJ1-4; 8 bases map to TRBD1. This CDR3 contains 13 residues. CDR1 is MNHEY and CDR2 is SVGAGI in the germline V gene. With V trimmed by 7 bases and J by 7 bases, 5 bases remained unmatched. The CDR3 spells CASKAGGVEKLFF. DNA of the CDR3: TGTGCCAGCAAGGCAGGGGGCGTTGAAAAACTGTTTTTT.

The CDR3 reads CASGGRASSYNSPLHF. Here the CDR3 DNA reads TGTGCTAGTGGTGGGAGGGCGAGCTCCTATAATTCACCCCTCCACTTT. The chain is built from TRBV12-5 and TRBJ1-6; no definite D call. The V end was cut by 5 bases, the J end by 0 bases, with 11 bases between. This CDR3 is built from 16 residues. The germline gives CDR1 LGHNT, CDR2 FRNRAP.

V and J are TRBV25-1 and TRBJ1-3; D call uncertain. V lost 5 bases and J 7 bases, leaving 6 bases between the germline ends. CDR3 size: 11 residues. The V gene's germline CDR1 is MGHDK and CDR2 SYGVNS. The CDR3 DNA follows: TGTGCCAGCAGTAATCTGAACACCATATATTTT. This gives the protein CASSNLNTIYF.

This chain joins TRBV5-1 and TRBJ1-1; tentatively, D is TRBD1 (5 bases). Trimming stripped 5 bases from V and 0 bases from J, with 11 bases between. Germline-derived CDR1 and CDR2 are SGHRS and YFSETQ. The CDR3 spans 14 residues. CDR3 loop: CASRPTGMNTEAFF. The CDR3 DNA sequence: TGCGCCAGCAGACCTACAGGTATGAACACTGAAGCTTTCTTT.

The sample holds one count of this clone. The genes are TRBV7-2 and TRBJ2-1; a possible D gene is TRBD1 (7 bases). Germline V CDR1 and CDR2: SGHTA, FQGNSA. V was cut by 5 bases and J by 1 base, with 9 bases left in between. This CDR3 is built from 14 residues. Written as DNA, the CDR3 is TGTGCCAGCAGCGCGGGACAGTCCTACAATGAGCAGTTCTTC. Translating it yields CASSAGQSYNEQFF. Drawing the rest from reference TRBV7-2 and TRBJ2-1, the complete variable domain is GAGVSQSPSNKVTEKGKDVELRCDPISGHTALYWYRQSLGQGLEFLIYFQGNSAPDKSGLPSDRFSAERTGGSVSTLTIQRTQQEDSAVYLCASSAGQSYNEQFFGPGTRLTVL.

This clone has only a few counts. The chain joins TRBV2 to TRBJ1-2; the match to TRBD1 covers 7 bases. Unmatched junction bases numbered 4, after V lost 4 bases and J lost 5 bases. Germline V gene sequence: CDR1 SNHLY, CDR2 FYNNEI. The CDR3 has 13 amino acids. CDR3 region: CASSGLTGYGYTF. Written as DNA, the CDR3 is TGTGCCAGCAGTGGATTGACAGGGTATGGCTACACCTTC.

The chain employs TRBV2 and TRBJ1-1, with 12 bases lining up with TRBD1. The germline CDR1 and CDR2 sequences are SNHLY and FYNNEI. Germline trimming cut 3 bases from V and 9 bases from J; bases unmatched to any gene: 11. This CDR3 comprises 16 residues. The CDR3 is CASSDYDGDRGHQAFF. CDR3 nucleotides: TGTGCCAGCAGTGATTACGACGGGGACAGGGGGCATCAAGCTTTCTTT.

The chain combines TRBV5-4 with TRBJ2-3; D is possibly TRBD1 (6 bases). The CDR3 length is 15 residues. CDR1 and CDR2 (germline): SGHNT, YYREEE (reference sequence). V was cut by 2 bases and J by 7 bases, with 17 bases left in between. For the CDR3, the DNA is TGTGCCAGCAGCTTCGGGACAAGGTCAGAAAATACGCAGTATTTT. Translating gives CASSFGTRSENTQYF.